This TCR beta chain is from a study of blood T cell repertoires in COVID-19. Study-level background: PBMCs, B-cell-depleted T cells, or T cells provided the cDNA or gDNA that made up the material.

In the source study's methods: Amplification with reference gene primers provided the estimates of nucleated cell counts. Only in-frame clones appear in the TCRdb table, and some are missing; sequencing was by immunoSEQ multiplex PCR. That table furnishes V, J and clone size, whereas the DNA furnished D and trimming. The profile covers fewer than 120,000 clones, with about three quarters appearing a single time and 16% taken by the ten largest. Germline CDR1 and CDR2: KGHDR and SFDVKD. The CDR3 sequence is 16 residues long. Trimming removed 3 bases from V and 9 bases from J; junction bases left unmatched: 10.

The TCR was taken from a woman of 80 years or more with active or convalescent COVID-19. Sequencing was performed on peripheral blood. This sequence joins TRBV24-1 and TRBJ2-1, with 10 bases lining up with TRBD2. Here the CDR3 DNA reads TGTGCCACCAGTGATCAAAAAGCGGGAGGGTGGAGTGAGCAGTTCTTC. It encodes CATSDQKAGGWSEQFF.